The clone carrying this T cell receptor (beta chain) was seen many times. What it recognizes is unknown. The CDR3 runs to 15 residues. Germline CDR1 MNHEY, CDR2 SVGAGI. Trimming cost V 2 bases and J 0 bases, with 10 bases left between them. This library used about 360 ng RNA and molecular barcoded adaptors spanning alpha/delta and beta/gamma chains. TCRdb reanalysed the reads using MiXCR and keeps one entry per CDR3 protein. Of nearly 60,000 distinct CDR3 sequences in the sample, 9% to 15% were seen once. The data derive from a study of read filtering for tumor transcriptome and immune sequencing. As for the study in general: The cohort had more than 16 men and more than 13 women aged roughly 40 to 90, mean approximately 66 years. R-ISS stage counts were under 10 for I, approximately 15 for II, 7 for III. Whole-study results and caveats: IR-seq captured clonotypes deeper and more reliably than RNA-seq.

V usage is TRBV6-5 and J usage is TRBJ1-1, with TRBD1 as a possible D gene (5 bases). The sample was a population of CD138-negative cells sorted from bone marrow. This clonotype was obtained from a donor older than 35 with multiple myeloma. The CDR3 loop is CASSYHGDLNTEAFF. CDR3 DNA: TGTGCCAGCAGTTACCATGGGGACCTGAACACTGAAGCTTTCTTT.